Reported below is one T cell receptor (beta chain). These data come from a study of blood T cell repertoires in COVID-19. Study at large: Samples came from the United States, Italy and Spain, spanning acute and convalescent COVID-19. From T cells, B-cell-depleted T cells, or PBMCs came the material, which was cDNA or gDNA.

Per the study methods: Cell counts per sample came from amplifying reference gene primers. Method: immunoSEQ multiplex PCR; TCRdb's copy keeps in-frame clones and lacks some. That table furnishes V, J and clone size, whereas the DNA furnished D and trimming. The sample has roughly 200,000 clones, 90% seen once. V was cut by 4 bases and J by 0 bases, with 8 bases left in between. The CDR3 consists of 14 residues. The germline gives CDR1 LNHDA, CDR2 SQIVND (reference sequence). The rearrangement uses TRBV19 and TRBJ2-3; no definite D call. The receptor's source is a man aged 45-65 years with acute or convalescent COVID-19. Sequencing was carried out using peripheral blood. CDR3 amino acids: CASSNRPSTDTQYF. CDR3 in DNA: TGTGCCAGTAGTAACAGACCTAGCACAGATACGCAGTATTTT. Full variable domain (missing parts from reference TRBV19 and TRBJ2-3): DGGITQSPKYLFRKEGQNVTLSCEQNLNHDAMYWYRQDPGQGLRLIYYSQIVNDFQKGDIAEGYSVSREKKESFPLTVTSAQKNPTAFYLCASSNRPSTDTQYFGPGTRLTVL.